What follows describes a single T cell receptor beta chain. This sample includes further DNA sequences coding for the same CDR3. The protocol was immunoSEQ multiplex PCR, while the TCRdb copy is restricted to in-frame clones and leaves out a portion. The profile shows roughly 92,000 clones, around 87% of them singletons. CDR1 and CDR2 from the germline V gene are MDHEN and SYDVKM. The CDR3 is made up of 13 amino acids. V was trimmed by 2 bases and J by 3 bases, leaving 8 bases between them. These data originate in a study of blood T cell repertoires in COVID-19. The gene calls are TRBV28 and TRBJ2-7, with D possibly TRBD1 on 5 matching bases. Sequenced material: peripheral blood. This clonotype was sampled from a human donor with acute or convalescent COVID-19. The donor label of this sample is uncertain. The CDR3 DNA reads as TGTGCCAGCAGTTTAAGCAGGGTCTACGAGCAGTACTTC. Translating gives CASSLSRVYEQYF.